This TCR beta chain was profiled in a study of blood T cell repertoires in COVID-19. Study as a whole: COVID-19 samples collected from the United States, Italy and Spain covered acute and convalescent phases. Sample material is recorded as cDNA or gDNA derived from T cells, B-cell-depleted T cells, or PBMCs.

CDR3 length equals 17 residues. Germline lookup yields CDR1 SGHNT and CDR2 YYREEE (reference sequence). Trimming took off 0 bases at V and 2 bases at J, with 17 bases between the two ends. Authors' analysis steps: Cell counts per sample came from amplifying reference gene primers. Method: immunoSEQ multiplex PCR; TCRdb's copy keeps in-frame clones and lacks some. V and J calls and clone size come straight from that table; D and trimming were deduced from the DNA. This sample has almost 300,000 clones, with around nine tenths found just once. The source of this sequence is a man aged 65 to 79 with acute or convalescent COVID-19. The rearrangement links TRBV5-4 to TRBJ1-1; a weak D match, TRBD1 (5 bases). Sequenced: peripheral blood. The CDR3 region is CASSLAGRVSRNTEAFF. The CDR3 coding sequence is TGTGCCAGCAGCTTGGCTGGCAGGGTCTCAAGAAACACTGAAGCTTTCTTT. Together with reference TRBV5-4 and TRBJ1-1, the CDR3 gives the full variable domain: ETGVTQSPTHLIKTRGQQVTLRCSSQSGHNTVSWYQQALGQGPQFIFQYYREEENGRGNFPPRFSGLQFPNYSSELNVNALELDDSALYLCASSLAGRVSRNTEAFFGQGTRLTVV.